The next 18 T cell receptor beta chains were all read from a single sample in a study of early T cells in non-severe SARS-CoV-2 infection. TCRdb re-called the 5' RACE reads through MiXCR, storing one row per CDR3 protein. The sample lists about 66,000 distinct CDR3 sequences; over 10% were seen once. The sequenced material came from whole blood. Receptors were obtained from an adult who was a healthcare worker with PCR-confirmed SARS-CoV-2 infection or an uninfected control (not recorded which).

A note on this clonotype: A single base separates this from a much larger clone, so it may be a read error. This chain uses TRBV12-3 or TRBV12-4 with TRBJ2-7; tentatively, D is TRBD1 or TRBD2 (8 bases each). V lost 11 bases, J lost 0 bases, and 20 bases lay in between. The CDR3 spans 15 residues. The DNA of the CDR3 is TGTGCCTGCACCCTTAGCGGGACAGGCTCCTACGAGCAGTACTTC. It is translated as CACTLSGTGSYEQYF.

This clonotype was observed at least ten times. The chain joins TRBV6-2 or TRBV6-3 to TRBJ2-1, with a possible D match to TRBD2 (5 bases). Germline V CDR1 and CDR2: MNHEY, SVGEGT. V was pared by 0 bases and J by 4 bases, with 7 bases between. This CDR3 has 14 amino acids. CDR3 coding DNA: TGTGCCAGCAGTTACTCGCGGGTTTACAATGAGCAGTTCTTC. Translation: CASSYSRVYNEQFF.

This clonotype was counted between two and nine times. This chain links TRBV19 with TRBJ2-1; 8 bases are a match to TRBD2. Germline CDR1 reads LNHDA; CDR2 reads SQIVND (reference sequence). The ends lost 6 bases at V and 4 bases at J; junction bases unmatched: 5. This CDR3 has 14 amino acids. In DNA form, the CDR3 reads TGTGCCAGTAGCCTTACTAGCGGATACAATGAGCAGTTCTTC. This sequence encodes CASSLTSGYNEQFF.

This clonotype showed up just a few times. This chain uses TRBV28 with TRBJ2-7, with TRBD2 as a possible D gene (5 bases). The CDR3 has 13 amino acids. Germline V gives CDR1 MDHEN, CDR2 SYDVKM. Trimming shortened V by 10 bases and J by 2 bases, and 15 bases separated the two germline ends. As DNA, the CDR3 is TGTGCCACCTTTTCCGGGGTACCCTACGAGCAGTACTTC. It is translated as CATFSGVPYEQYF.

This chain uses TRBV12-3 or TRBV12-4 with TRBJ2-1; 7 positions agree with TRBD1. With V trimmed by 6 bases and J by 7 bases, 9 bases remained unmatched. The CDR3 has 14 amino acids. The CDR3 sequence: CASSRQGGENEQFF. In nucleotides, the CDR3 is TGTGCCAGCAGCCGACAGGGTGGAGAGAATGAGCAGTTCTTC.

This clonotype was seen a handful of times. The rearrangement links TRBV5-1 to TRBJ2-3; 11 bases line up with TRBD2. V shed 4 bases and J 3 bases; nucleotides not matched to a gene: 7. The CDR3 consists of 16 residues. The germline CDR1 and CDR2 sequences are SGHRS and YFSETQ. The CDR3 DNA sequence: TGCGCCAGCAGCGAGGGTAGCGGGAGGGGTACAGATACGCAGTATTTT. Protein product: CASSEGSGRGTDTQYF.

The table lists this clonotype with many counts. Here the CDR3 reads CASSPWEGQEFF. The CDR3 coding sequence is TGTGCCAGCAGTCCTTGGGAGGGGCAAGAGTTCTTC. The V and J genes are TRBV12-3 or TRBV12-4 and TRBJ2-1, with 7 bases identical to TRBD2. This CDR3 contains 12 residues. The V segment lost 5 bases and the J segment 14 bases; nucleotides outside the gene matches: 9.

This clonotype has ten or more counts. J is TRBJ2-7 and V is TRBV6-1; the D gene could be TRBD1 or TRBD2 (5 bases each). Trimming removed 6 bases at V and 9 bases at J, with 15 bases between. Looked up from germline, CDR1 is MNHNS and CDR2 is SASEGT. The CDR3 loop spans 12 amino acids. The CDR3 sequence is CASREGNRGQYF. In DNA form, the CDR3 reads TGTGCCAGCAGAGAGGGAAATAGGGGGCAGTACTTC.

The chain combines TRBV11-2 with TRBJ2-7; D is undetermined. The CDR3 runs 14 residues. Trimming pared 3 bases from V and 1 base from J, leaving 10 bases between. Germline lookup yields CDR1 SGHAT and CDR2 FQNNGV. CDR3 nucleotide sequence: TGTGCCAGCAGCTTCAACAGCCATTCCTACGAGCAGTACTTC. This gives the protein CASSFNSHSYEQYF.

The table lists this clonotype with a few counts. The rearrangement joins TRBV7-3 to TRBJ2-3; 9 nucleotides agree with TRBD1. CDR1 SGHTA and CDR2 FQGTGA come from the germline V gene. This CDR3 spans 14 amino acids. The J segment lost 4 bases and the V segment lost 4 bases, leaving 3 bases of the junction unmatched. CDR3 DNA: TGTGCCAGCAGCTCAACAGGGGGCCCAGATACGCAGTATTTT. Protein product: CASSSTGGPDTQYF.

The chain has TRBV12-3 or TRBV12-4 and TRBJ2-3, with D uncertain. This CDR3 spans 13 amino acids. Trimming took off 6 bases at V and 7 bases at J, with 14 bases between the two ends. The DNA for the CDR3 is TGTGCCAGCAGCTATCGGCAGACGAATACGCAGTATTTT. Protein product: CASSYRQTNTQYF.

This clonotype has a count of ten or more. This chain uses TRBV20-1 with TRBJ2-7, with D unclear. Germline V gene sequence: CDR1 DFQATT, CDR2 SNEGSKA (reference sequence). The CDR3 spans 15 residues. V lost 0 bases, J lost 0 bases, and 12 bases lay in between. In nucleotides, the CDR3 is TGCAGTGCTAGAGATAGAGCGAAGAGCTCCTACGAGCAGTACTTC. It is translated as CSARDRAKSSYEQYF.

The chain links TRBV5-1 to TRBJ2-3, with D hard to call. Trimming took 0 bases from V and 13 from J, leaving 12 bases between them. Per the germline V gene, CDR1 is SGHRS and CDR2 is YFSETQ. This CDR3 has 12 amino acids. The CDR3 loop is CASSLDAEREYF. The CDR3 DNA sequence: TGCGCCAGCAGCTTGGATGCGGAGAGAGAGTATTTT.

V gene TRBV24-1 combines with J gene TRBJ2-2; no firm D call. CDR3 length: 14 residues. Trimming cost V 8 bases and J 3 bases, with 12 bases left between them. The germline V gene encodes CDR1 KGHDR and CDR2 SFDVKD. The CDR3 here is CATKSGPDTGELFF. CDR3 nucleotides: TGTGCCACCAAGTCCGGCCCCGACACCGGGGAGCTGTTTTTT.

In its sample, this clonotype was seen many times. The CDR3 DNA reads as TGTGCCAGTAGTATCGGCGACAGGGCCCACGAGCAGTACTTC. Translated: CASSIGDRAHEQYF. V usage is TRBV19 and J usage is TRBJ2-7; the match to TRBD1 covers 7 bases. J gave up 5 bases and V 3 bases, and 7 bases lay outside the gene matches. The CDR3 has 14 amino acids. The germline gives CDR1 LNHDA, CDR2 SQIVND (reference sequence).

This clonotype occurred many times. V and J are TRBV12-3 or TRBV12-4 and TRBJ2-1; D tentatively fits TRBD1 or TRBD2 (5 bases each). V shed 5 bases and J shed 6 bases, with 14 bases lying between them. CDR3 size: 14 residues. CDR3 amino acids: CASSPGMGRNEQFF. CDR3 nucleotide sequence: TGTGCCAGCAGTCCCGGGATGGGGCGCAATGAGCAGTTCTTC.

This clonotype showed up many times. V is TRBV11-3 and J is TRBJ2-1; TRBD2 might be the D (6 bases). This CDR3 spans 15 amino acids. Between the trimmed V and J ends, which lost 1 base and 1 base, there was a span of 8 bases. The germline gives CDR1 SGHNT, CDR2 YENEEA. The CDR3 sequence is CASSLVAGSYNEQFF. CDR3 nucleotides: TGTGCCAGCAGCTTAGTTGCGGGGTCCTACAATGAGCAGTTCTTC.

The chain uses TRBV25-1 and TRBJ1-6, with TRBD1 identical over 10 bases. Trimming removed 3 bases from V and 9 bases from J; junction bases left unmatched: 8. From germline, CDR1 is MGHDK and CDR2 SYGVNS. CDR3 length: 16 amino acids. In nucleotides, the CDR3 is TGTGCCAGCAGTGAGGGCTTGACAGGGGGCGGTTCACCCCTCCACTTT. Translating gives CASSEGLTGGGSPLHF.